The source of this T cell receptor beta chain is a study of cytomegalovirus exposure and HLA in healthy donors. Whole-study findings and limits: Per published reports, the classifier diagnosed cytomegalovirus status with high specificity and sensitivity. Reports state that TCR beta sequences accurately predicted most subjects' HLA-A and HLA-B alleles. A prior analysis recorded that most TCR beta V segments were productive about 87% or about 30% of the time. With DRB1 most and HLA-C fewest, TCR association rates differed between HLA loci in a later analysis.

In the case of this clone: Its antigen is unknown.

Germline V gives CDR1 SGHVS, CDR2 FQNEAQ. The V end lost 4 bases, the J end lost 7 bases, and 14 bases lay between the germline ends. CDR3 size: 13 residues. PCR primers comprised 60 Vbeta and 13 Jbeta primers. Measured with immunoSEQ multiplex PCR; TCRdb has only the in-frame clones, and not every one. This table lists tens of thousands of clones. What was sequenced was PBMCs. The receptor comes from a woman aged 55-69 years in good health and CMV-seronegative. This sequence joins TRBV7-8 and TRBJ2-7, with D unresolved. The CDR3 DNA reads as TGTGCCAGCAGCTCTGTGCCTAGAGTGGAGCAGTACTTC. Its protein is CASSSVPRVEQYF.